This T cell receptor (beta chain) was captured by sequencing in a study of human T cells and chemical hapten exposure. At the level of the study: Researchers reported sensitizing an approximately 2 cm by approximately 2 cm upper inner arm skin site with 2% DPC. Minor volume differences among pooled libraries chiefly drove per-sample TCR yield variation.

This clonotype appeared a few times. TCRdb re-called the RACE reads through MiXCR, storing one row per CDR3 protein. The sample contains approximately 57,000 distinct CDR3 sequences, about 9.3% of which appear only once. The time point here: patch test 1, 2 weeks after DPC sensitization. Treatment reported: therapeutic diphenylcyclopropenone sensitization with weekly scalp DPC. The V gene's germline CDR1 is MNHEY and CDR2 SVGAGI. The trim removed 0 bases at V and 5 bases at J, leaving 9 bases unmatched. This CDR3 has 17 amino acids. Sequenced here: whole blood, sampled in connection with sensitization to the hapten diphenylcyclopropenone (DPC). This chain joins TRBV6-5 and TRBJ1-1; 10 bases are a match to TRBD1. The sequence was obtained from a woman in her 40s with alopecia areata. Some clones in this sample may be carry-over from other donors' samples. The CDR3 coding sequence is TGTGCCAGCAGTTACTCGAGACAGGGGGCGCGGAGGACTGAAGCTTTCTTT. It codes for CASSYSRQGARRTEAFF.